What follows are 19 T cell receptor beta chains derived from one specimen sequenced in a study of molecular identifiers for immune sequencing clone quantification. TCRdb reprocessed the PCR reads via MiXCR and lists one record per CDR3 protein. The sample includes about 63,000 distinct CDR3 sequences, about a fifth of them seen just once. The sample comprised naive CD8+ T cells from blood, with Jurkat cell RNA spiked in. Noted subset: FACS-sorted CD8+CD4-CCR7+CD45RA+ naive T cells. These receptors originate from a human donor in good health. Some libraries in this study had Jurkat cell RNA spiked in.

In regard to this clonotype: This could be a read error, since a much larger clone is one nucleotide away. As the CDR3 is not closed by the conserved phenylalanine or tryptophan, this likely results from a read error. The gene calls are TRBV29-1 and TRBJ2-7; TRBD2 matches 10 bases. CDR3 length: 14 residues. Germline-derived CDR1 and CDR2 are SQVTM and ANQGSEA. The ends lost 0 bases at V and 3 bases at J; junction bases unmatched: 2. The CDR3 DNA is TGCAGCGTTGAAGAGGCTAGCGGGAGCTACGAGCAGTACCTC. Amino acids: CSVEEASGSYEQYL.

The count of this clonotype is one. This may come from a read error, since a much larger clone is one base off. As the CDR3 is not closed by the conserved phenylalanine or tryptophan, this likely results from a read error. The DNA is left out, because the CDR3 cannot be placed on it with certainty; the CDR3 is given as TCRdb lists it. CDR3 sequence: CARRDRGSFYL. The chain combines TRBV27 with TRBJ2-7; TRBD1 is taken as the D call from the table, unchecked against the DNA. Germline loops: CDR1 MNHEY, CDR2 SMNVEV (reference sequence). The CDR3 is 11 residues long, counting both termini.

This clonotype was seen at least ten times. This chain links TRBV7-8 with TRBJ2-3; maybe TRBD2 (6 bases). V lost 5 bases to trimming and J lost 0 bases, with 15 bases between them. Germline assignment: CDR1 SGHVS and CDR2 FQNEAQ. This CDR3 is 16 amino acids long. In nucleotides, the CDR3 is TGTGCCAGCAGCCCACTCAGGACTACTAGCACAGATACGCAGTATTTT. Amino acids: CASSPLRTTSTDTQYF.

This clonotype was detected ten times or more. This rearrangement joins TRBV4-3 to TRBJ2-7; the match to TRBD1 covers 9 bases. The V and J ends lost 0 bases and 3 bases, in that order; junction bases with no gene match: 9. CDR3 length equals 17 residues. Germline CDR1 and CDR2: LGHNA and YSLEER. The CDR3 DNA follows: TGCGCCAGCAGCCAAGACGGACGAGGACAGGGGCACTACGAGCAGTACTTC. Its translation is CASSQDGRGQGHYEQYF.

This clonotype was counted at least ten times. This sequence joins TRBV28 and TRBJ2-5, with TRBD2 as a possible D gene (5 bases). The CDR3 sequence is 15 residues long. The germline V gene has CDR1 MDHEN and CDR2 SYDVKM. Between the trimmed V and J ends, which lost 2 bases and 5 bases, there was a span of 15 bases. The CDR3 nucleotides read TGTGCCAGCAGTTTACGAGGAGGTTTAGGCGAGACCCAGTACTTC. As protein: CASSLRGGLGETQYF.

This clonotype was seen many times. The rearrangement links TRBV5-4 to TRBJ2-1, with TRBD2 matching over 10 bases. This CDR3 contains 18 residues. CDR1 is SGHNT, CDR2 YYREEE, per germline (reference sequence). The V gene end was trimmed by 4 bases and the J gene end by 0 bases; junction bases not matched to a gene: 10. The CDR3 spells CASSPRLAGLSSYNEQFF. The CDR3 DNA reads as TGTGCCAGCAGCCCACGACTAGCGGGCCTCAGCTCCTACAATGAGCAGTTCTTC.

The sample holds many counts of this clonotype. The CDR3, as DNA: TGTGCCAGCAGCTTAGGGCTAGGGTCCTACAATGAGCAGTTCTTC. Translated, it gives CASSLGLGSYNEQFF. This chain uses TRBV7-2 with TRBJ2-1; D is uncertain. Per the germline V gene, CDR1 is SGHTA and CDR2 is FQGNSA. V dropped 1 base and J dropped 1 base, with 8 bases sitting between them. The CDR3 covers 15 residues.

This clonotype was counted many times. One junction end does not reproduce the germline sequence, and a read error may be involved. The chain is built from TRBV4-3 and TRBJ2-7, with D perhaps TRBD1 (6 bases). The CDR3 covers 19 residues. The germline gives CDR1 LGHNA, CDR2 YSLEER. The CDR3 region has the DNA TGCGCCAGCAGCCAAGATCTCACAGGGATTTGGGAACTACCCTACGAGCAGCACTTC. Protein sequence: CASSQDLTGIWELPYEQHF.

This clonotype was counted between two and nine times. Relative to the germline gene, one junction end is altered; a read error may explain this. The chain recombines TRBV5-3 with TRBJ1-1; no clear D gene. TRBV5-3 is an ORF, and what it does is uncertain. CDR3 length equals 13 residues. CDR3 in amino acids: CASSLVLDTEAFF. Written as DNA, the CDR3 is TGTGCCAGCAGCTTGGTACTGGACACTGAAGCTTTCTTT.

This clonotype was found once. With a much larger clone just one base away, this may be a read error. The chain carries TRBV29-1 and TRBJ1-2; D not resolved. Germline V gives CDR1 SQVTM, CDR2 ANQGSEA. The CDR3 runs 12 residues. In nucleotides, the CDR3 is TGCAGCGTTGAAGATTTAACCTATGGCCACACCTTC. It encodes CSVEDLTYGHTF.

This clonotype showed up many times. The CDR3 region is CASSQDSIGGSGSPLHF. Written as DNA, the CDR3 is TGCGCCAGCAGCCAAGATTCGATCGGGGGGTCGGGTTCACCCCTCCACTTT. The V gene is TRBV4-1, the J gene TRBJ1-6, with D perhaps TRBD1 (5 bases). Trimming took 0 bases from V and 9 from J, leaving 18 bases between them. CDR1 MGHRA and CDR2 YSYEKL come from the germline V gene. The CDR3 totals 17 residues.

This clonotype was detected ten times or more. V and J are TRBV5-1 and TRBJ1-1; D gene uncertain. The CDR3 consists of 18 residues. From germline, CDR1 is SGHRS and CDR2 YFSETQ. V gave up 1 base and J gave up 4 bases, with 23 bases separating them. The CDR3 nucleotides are TGCGCCAGCAGCTTGTACCCAGCGACAAGTCCGATCGGCACTGAAGCTTTCTTT. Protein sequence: CASSLYPATSPIGTEAFF.

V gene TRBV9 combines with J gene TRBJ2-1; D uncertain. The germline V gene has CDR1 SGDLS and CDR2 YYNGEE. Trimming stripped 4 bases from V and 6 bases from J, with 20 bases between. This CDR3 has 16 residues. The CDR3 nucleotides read TGTGCCAGCAGCTTAGACGGGCGGTCGGCCTCCAATGAGCAGTTCTTC. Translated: CASSLDGRSASNEQFF.

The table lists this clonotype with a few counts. CDR3 protein: CASSFTPLAASYNEQFF. For the CDR3, the DNA is TGTGCCAGCAGCTTCACCCCTTTAGCGGCCTCCTACAATGAGCAGTTCTTC. The rearrangement joins TRBV7-9 to TRBJ2-1; the D gene is possibly TRBD2 (6 bases). This CDR3 has 17 residues. Per the germline V gene, CDR1 is SEHNR and CDR2 is FQNEAQ (reference sequence). Between the trimmed V and J ends, which lost 3 bases and 0 bases, there was a span of 15 bases.

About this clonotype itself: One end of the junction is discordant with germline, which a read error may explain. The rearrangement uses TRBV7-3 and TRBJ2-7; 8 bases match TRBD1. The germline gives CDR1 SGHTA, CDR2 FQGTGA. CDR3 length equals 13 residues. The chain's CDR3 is CASSFGQGYERYF. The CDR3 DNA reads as TGTGCCAGCAGCTTCGGACAGGGCTACGAGCGGTACTTC.

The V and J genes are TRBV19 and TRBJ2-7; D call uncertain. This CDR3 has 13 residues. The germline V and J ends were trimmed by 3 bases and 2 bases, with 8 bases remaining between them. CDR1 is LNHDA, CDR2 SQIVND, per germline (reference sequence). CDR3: CASSIGLPYEQYF. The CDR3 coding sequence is TGTGCCAGTAGTATTGGGTTACCCTACGAGCAGTACTTC. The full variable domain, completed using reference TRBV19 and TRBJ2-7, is DGGITQSPKYLFRKEGQNVTLSCEQNLNHDAMYWYRQDPGQGLRLIYYSQIVNDFQKGDIAEGYSVSREKKESFPLTVTSAQKNPTAFYLCASSIGLPYEQYFGPGTRLTVT.

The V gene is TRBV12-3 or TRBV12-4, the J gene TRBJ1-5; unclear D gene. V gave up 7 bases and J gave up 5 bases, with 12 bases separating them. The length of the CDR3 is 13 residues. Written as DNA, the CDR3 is TGTGCCAGCACCTCTTTGGGTTATCAGCCCCAGCATTTT. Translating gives CASTSLGYQPQHF.

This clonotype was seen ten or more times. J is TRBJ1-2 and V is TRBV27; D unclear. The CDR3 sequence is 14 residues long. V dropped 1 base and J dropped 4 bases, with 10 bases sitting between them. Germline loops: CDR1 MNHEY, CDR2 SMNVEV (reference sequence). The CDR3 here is CASSLYGEAYGYTF. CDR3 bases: TGTGCCAGCAGTTTATATGGGGAGGCCTATGGCTACACCTTC.

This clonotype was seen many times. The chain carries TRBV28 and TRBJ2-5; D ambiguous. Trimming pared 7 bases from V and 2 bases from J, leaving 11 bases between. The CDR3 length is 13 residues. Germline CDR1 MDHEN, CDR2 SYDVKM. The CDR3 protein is CASNTLQQETQYF. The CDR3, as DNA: TGTGCCAGCAATACTTTACAACAAGAGACCCAGTACTTC.